Here is one T cell receptor beta chain with its context. Through a sample-barcoded 5' primer and a J-beta primer mix, a second PCR was run for 7 to 11 cycles. Sequencing of every sample gave 2.5 million or more CDR3-containing paired-end reads. TCRdb independently ran MiXCR on the 5' RACE reads; one entry per CDR3 protein. The repertoire has fewer than 800,000 distinct CDR3 sequences, approximately 30% of them found once; the top ten carry approximately 15%. The record originates from a study of blood T cells in healthy people across ages. The CDR3 has 14 amino acids. The germline V gene has CDR1 DFQATT and CDR2 SNEGSKA (reference sequence). Deletions cut 4 bases from V and 4 bases from J, with 15 bases between.

Input material: blood. This chain connects TRBV20-1 to TRBJ2-3; D is unresolved. This TCR derives from a woman older than 75 in good health. The CDR3 DNA follows: TGCAGTGCTAAATTATTGGCGGTCCCAGATACGCAGTATTTT. Its protein product is CSAKLLAVPDTQYF.